One sample yielded the 26 T cell receptor beta chains listed below, sequenced in a study of technical replicates of blood from a handful of donors. Clones were read by immunoSEQ multiplex PCR, and TCRdb kept only the in-frame ones, dropping some. This sample has 13,000 to 15,000 clones, with 84% found just once. The specimen was PBMCs. The origin of the receptors is a human donor in good health.

The chain employs TRBV6-1 and TRBJ2-5; 9 bases line up with TRBD1. The CDR3 covers 15 residues. Germline values: CDR1 MNHNS, CDR2 SASEGT. The V segment lost 10 bases and the J segment 1 base; nucleotides outside the gene matches: 10. CDR3 in DNA: TGTGCCACCCCGGGACAGGGAGGGCGCCAAGAGACCCAGTACTTC. It specifies CATPGQGGRQETQYF.

This clone has just one count. The rearrangement uses TRBV18 and TRBJ2-1; D is perhaps TRBD2 (5 bases). There are 12 residues in the CDR3. V was shortened by 6 bases and J by 6 bases, with 9 bases between the two germline ends. Germline values: CDR1 KGHSH, CDR2 LQKENI. CDR3 in amino acids: CASSQGLNEQFF. CDR3 sequence (DNA): TGTGCCAGCTCCCAAGGACTCAATGAGCAGTTCTTC.

This rearrangement joins TRBV5-1 to TRBJ2-7, with TRBD1 matching over 9 bases. Germline CDR1 reads SGHRS; CDR2 reads YFSETQ. Trimming at V came to 4 bases and at J to 7 bases, leaving 9 bases not matched to a gene. The CDR3 extends over 14 amino acids. The CDR3 reads CASSGDRVAGEQYF. CDR3 DNA sequence: TGCGCCAGCAGCGGGGACAGGGTGGCAGGTGAGCAGTACTTC.

The CDR3 coding sequence is TGTGCCAGAAGCTTGGTGAGGGAGGACGGCTACACCTTC. This translates into CARSLVREDGYTF. The chain recombines TRBV5-3 with TRBJ1-2; D is undetermined. TRBV5-3 is given ORF status, its function remaining uncertain. CDR3 size: 13 residues. Between the trimmed V and J ends, which lost 0 bases and 8 bases, there was a span of 11 bases.

This chain connects TRBV6-4 to TRBJ2-7; 8 nucleotides align to TRBD2. This CDR3 region has 14 residues. Germline assignment: CDR1 MRHNA and CDR2 SNTAGT. The trim removed 3 bases at V and 4 bases at J, leaving 5 bases unmatched. For the CDR3, the DNA is TGTGCCAGCAGTGAGTGGGCGGGAGGTTACGAGCAGTACTTC. It codes for CASSEWAGGYEQYF.

This clone has only one observation. The chain links TRBV7-6 to TRBJ1-4; 7 positions match TRBD1. Germline lookup yields CDR1 SGHVS and CDR2 FNYEAQ. The CDR3 has 14 residues. Trimming cost V 5 bases and J 2 bases; bases outside gene matches: 2. The CDR3 protein is CASSRQGTNEKLFF. The DNA of the CDR3 is TGTGCCAGCAGCCGACAGGGCACTAATGAAAAACTGTTTTTT.

This chain joins TRBV4-2 and TRBJ2-3; the match to TRBD2 covers 15 bases. CDR3 length equals 17 residues. J lost 5 bases, V lost 4 bases, and 7 bases had no gene match. CDR1 is LGHNA, CDR2 YNFKEQ, per germline. CDR3 DNA sequence: TGTGCCAGCAGCCGACAGGGACTAGCGGGAGGTTTAGATACGCAGTATTTT. Translation: CASSRQGLAGGLDTQYF.

The V call is TRBV7-2, the J call TRBJ2-3, with D unclear. The CDR3 covers 12 residues. V was pared by 3 bases and J by 6 bases, with 7 bases between. The germline V gene encodes CDR1 SGHTA and CDR2 FQGNSA. CDR3 DNA: TGTGCCAGCAGCTTCTACCGCGATACGCAGTATTTT. Its translation is CASSFYRDTQYF.

The chain's CDR3 is CASSSWDRPYEQYF. CDR3 in DNA: TGTGCCAGCAGCTCCTGGGACAGACCCTACGAGCAGTACTTC. The chain joins TRBV11-3 to TRBJ2-7; the match to TRBD1 covers 7 bases. This CDR3 is 14 amino acids long. V trimming: 4 bases; J trimming: 2 bases; junction bases outside the gene matches: 5. CDR1 SGHNT and CDR2 YENEEA come from the germline V gene.

This sequence joins TRBV5-1 and TRBJ2-5, with TRBD1 as a possible D gene (5 bases). Germline CDR1 and CDR2: SGHRS and YFSETQ. There are 16 residues in the CDR3. With 0 bases removed from V and 5 bases from J, the gap between germline ends came to 17 bases. CDR3 bases: TGCGCCAGCAGCTTGGTTGCAGGGTTGCAGAGGGAGACCCAGTACTTC. It is translated as CASSLVAGLQRETQYF. Using reference TRBV5-1 and TRBJ2-5 for the parts outside the CDR3, the full variable domain is KAGVTQTPRYLIKTRGQQVTLSCSPISGHRSVSWYQQTPGQGLQFLFEYFSETQRNKGNFPGRFSGRQFSNSRSEMNVSTLELGDSALYLCASSLVAGLQRETQYFGPGTRLLVL.

The V gene is TRBV19, the J gene TRBJ2-1; 7 nucleotides line up with TRBD1. V was pared by 6 bases and J by 2 bases, with 7 bases of the junction left unmatched. Looked up from germline, CDR1 is LNHDA and CDR2 is SQIVND (reference sequence). CDR3 size: 15 residues. The DNA of the CDR3 is TGTGCCAGTAGGGTAACGGGACAGACCTACAATGAGCAGTTCTTC. This codes for CASRVTGQTYNEQFF. The full variable domain, rest sourced from reference TRBV19 and TRBJ2-1, is DGGITQSPKYLFRKEGQNVTLSCEQNLNHDAMYWYRQDPGQGLRLIYYSQIVNDFQKGDIAEGYSVSREKKESFPLTVTSAQKNPTAFYLCASRVTGQTYNEQFFGPGTRLTVL.

V gene TRBV27 combines with J gene TRBJ2-7; 10 bases are shared with TRBD1. CDR1 and CDR2 (germline): MNHEY, SMNVEV (reference sequence). The CDR3 is 15 residues long. With 0 bases clipped from V and 9 bases from J, the junction kept 8 bases outside the gene matches. Here the CDR3 reads CASSLSRTGGYGQYF. CDR3 nucleotide sequence: TGTGCCAGCAGTTTATCTCGGACAGGGGGATATGGGCAGTACTTC.

V usage is TRBV7-6 and J usage is TRBJ2-7; 9 nucleotides agree with TRBD2. The ends lost 0 bases at V and 7 bases at J; junction bases unmatched: 10. Germline assignment: CDR1 SGHVS and CDR2 FNYEAQ. The CDR3 extends over 16 amino acids. The DNA of the CDR3 is TGTGCCAGCAGCTTAGCCTCTAGCGGGACGGGGGGTGAGCAGTACTTC. Its translation: CASSLASSGTGGEQYF.

The chain has TRBV7-3 and TRBJ2-1, with 10 bases lining up with TRBD2. This CDR3 contains 16 residues. The V and J ends lost 3 bases and 0 bases, in that order; junction bases with no gene match: 2. Per germline, CDR1 SGHTA and CDR2 FQGTGA. In DNA, the CDR3 is TGTGCCAGCAGCTTGAGACTAGCGGGCTCCTACAATGAGCAGTTCTTC. Protein sequence: CASSLRLAGSYNEQFF.

Remarks on this clone: The conserved phenylalanine or tryptophan is not found at the CDR3 terminus, so this likely reflects a read error. No DNA is shown, since the ends of the CDR3 on it are uncertain; the CDR3 is the one TCRdb lists. CDR3 sequence: CASSHPCSGGY. The chain carries TRBV4-2 and TRBJ2-7; the D call in the table, TRBD2, was not verified against the DNA. The CDR3 contains 11 residues when both ends are counted. Per the germline V gene, CDR1 is LGHNA and CDR2 is YNFKEQ.

J is TRBJ2-2 and V is TRBV2; tentatively, D is TRBD2 (6 bases). Germline loops: CDR1 SNHLY, CDR2 FYNNEI. The V gene lost 3 bases and the J gene lost 2 bases, with 10 bases spanning the gap. The CDR3 extends over 15 amino acids. CDR3 bases: TGTGCCAGCAGTGAGGGACTCGGCAACACCGGGGAGCTGTTTTTT. It is translated as CASSEGLGNTGELFF.

This chain links TRBV6-5 with TRBJ1-1; D ambiguous. This CDR3 contains 12 residues. Germline V CDR1 and CDR2: MNHEY, SVGAGI. The germline V and J ends were trimmed by 6 bases and 8 bases, with 13 bases remaining between them. The CDR3 nucleotides are TGTGCCAGCAGCCTGGGCGGGTCAGAAGCTTTCTTT. Encoded protein: CASSLGGSEAFF.

The V call is TRBV19, the J call TRBJ2-1; 15 bases fit TRBD2. The CDR3 sequence is 16 residues long. V shed 5 bases and J 8 bases; nucleotides not matched to a gene: 7. Germline V gene lookup returns CDR1 LNHDA and CDR2 SQIVND (reference sequence). CDR3 bases: TGTGCCAGTAGTCCCGGACTAGCGGGAGGGTGGGATGAGCAGTTCTTC. Translated, it gives CASSPGLAGGWDEQFF. Full variable domain (outside the CDR3, taken from reference TRBV19 and TRBJ2-1): DGGITQSPKYLFRKEGQNVTLSCEQNLNHDAMYWYRQDPGQGLRLIYYSQIVNDFQKGDIAEGYSVSREKKESFPLTVTSAQKNPTAFYLCASSPGLAGGWDEQFFGPGTRLTVL.

The count of this clone is one. The rearrangement joins TRBV2 to TRBJ1-5, with D hard to call. Germline CDR1 reads SNHLY; CDR2 reads FYNNEI. The V and J ends lost 6 bases and 6 bases respectively, with 24 bases between them. The CDR3 contains 17 residues. This chain's CDR3 is CASSPLDSGATIQPQHF. Written as DNA, the CDR3 is TGTGCCAGCAGCCCCCTAGACTCTGGCGCTACAATTCAGCCCCAGCATTTT. Using reference TRBV2 and TRBJ1-5 for the parts outside the CDR3, the full variable domain is EPEVTQTPSHQVTQMGQEVILRCVPISNHLYFYWYRQILGQKVEFLVSFYNNEISEKSEIFDDQFSVERPDGSNFTLKIRSTKLEDSAMYFCASSPLDSGATIQPQHFGDGTRLSIL.

The genes are TRBV6-5 and TRBJ2-1; weak D call: TRBD2 (5 bases). Trimming took 5 bases from V and 8 from J, leaving 19 bases between them. Germline V gene lookup returns CDR1 MNHEY and CDR2 SVGAGI. CDR3 length: 15 amino acids. CDR3 nucleotides: TGTGCCAGCAGTCCGGAGGTGGGGTCCGCCCATGAGCAGTTCTTC. It translates to CASSPEVGSAHEQFF.

The gene calls are TRBV2 and TRBJ1-1; D is perhaps TRBD1 (6 bases). This CDR3 contains 14 residues. Germline V gene sequence: CDR1 SNHLY, CDR2 FYNNEI. The V end lost 7 bases, the J end lost 4 bases, and 16 bases lay between the germline ends. In DNA form, the CDR3 reads TGTGCCAGCAACAACAGGGCCGCCGGCACTGAAGCTTTCTTT. Translation gives CASNNRAAGTEAFF.

This rearrangement joins TRBV11-2 to TRBJ2-6; the match to TRBD2 covers 9 bases. The length of the CDR3 is 18 residues. Germline CDR1 and CDR2: SGHAT and FQNNGV. V was pared by 1 base and J by 4 bases, with 8 bases of the junction left unmatched. CDR3 protein: CASSLAAGGLPGANVLTF. The CDR3 bases are TGTGCCAGCAGCTTAGCGGCGGGAGGGCTACCCGGGGCCAACGTCCTGACTTTC. Full variable domain (outside the CDR3, taken from reference TRBV11-2 and TRBJ2-6): EAGVAQSPRYKIIEKRQSVAFWCNPISGHATLYWYQQILGQGPKLLIQFQNNGVVDDSQLPKDRFSAERLKGVDSTLKIQPAKLEDSAVYLCASSLAAGGLPGANVLTFGAGSRLTVL.

V gene TRBV7-9 combines with J gene TRBJ2-2; D is perhaps TRBD1 (6 bases). The CDR3 loop spans 17 amino acids. Germline V gene data show CDR1 as SEHNR and CDR2 as FQNEAQ (reference sequence). Trimming took off 5 bases at V and 2 bases at J, with 18 bases between the two ends. The chain's CDR3 is CASSQDSSSANTGELFF. The CDR3, as DNA: TGTGCCAGCAGCCAGGACAGCTCCTCCGCTAACACCGGGGAGCTGTTTTTT. Supplemented by reference TRBV7-9 and TRBJ2-2, the full variable domain reads DTGVSQNPRHKITKRGQNVTFRCDPISEHNRLYWYRQTLGQGPEFLTYFQNEAQLEKSRLLSDRFSAERPKGSFSTLEIQRTEQGDSAMYLCASSQDSSSANTGELFFGEGSRLTVL.

CDR3 residues: CASSLNSGGGAKDTEAFF. CDR3 DNA: TGTGCCAGCTCACTTAACTCTGGGGGAGGGGCGAAGGACACTGAAGCTTTCTTT. The genes are TRBV18 and TRBJ1-1, with D perhaps TRBD1 (5 bases). V gave up 4 bases and J gave up 3 bases, with 24 bases separating them. This CDR3 is 18 amino acids long. Germline CDR1 reads KGHSH; CDR2 reads LQKENI.

This clone was observed a few times. The chain employs TRBV27 and TRBJ1-1, with a tentative D call TRBD1 (6 bases). With 8 bases removed from V and 5 bases from J, the gap between germline ends came to 21 bases. The germline gives CDR1 MNHEY, CDR2 SMNVEV (reference sequence). There are 15 residues in the CDR3. The CDR3, as DNA: TGTGCCAGCTCCCTTGAGGGCAGGGGTTGGACTGAAGCTTTCTTT. Protein product: CASSLEGRGWTEAFF.

This chain links TRBV28 with TRBJ1-1; D may be TRBD1 (5 bases). Trimming left V 8 bases short and J 3 bases short, with 13 bases between. The CDR3 totals 13 residues. Germline V gene lookup returns CDR1 MDHEN and CDR2 SYDVKM. The CDR3: CASVDSSYTEAFF. The CDR3 DNA reads as TGTGCCAGCGTTGACAGTTCTTACACTGAAGCTTTCTTT.